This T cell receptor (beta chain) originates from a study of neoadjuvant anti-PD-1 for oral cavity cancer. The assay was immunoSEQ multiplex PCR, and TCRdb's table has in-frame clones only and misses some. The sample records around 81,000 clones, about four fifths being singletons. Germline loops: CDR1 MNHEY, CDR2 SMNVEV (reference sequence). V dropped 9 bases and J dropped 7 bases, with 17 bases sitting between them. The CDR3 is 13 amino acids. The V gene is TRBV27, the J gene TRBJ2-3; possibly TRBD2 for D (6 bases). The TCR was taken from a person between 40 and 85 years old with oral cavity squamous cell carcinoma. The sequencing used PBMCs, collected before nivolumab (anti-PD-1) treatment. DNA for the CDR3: TGTGCCAGGACGGAGGGCGGGTACCATACGCAGTATTTT. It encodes CARTEGGYHTQYF.